The 12 T cell receptor beta chains listed next were all sequenced from one sample in a study of blood T cell repertoires in COVID-19. Clones were read by immunoSEQ multiplex PCR, and TCRdb kept only the in-frame ones, dropping some. The table has about 380,000 clones, approximately 77% seen once. The sample taken for sequencing was peripheral blood. The receptors here all came from a human donor with acute or convalescent COVID-19. The donor label of this sample is uncertain.

The genes are TRBV18 and TRBJ1-2; D may be TRBD1 (6 bases). The germline V and J ends were trimmed by 2 bases and 9 bases, with 19 bases remaining between them. The CDR3 runs 15 residues. Per germline, CDR1 KGHSH and CDR2 LQKENI. The CDR3: CASSPAQGGSVRYTF. The CDR3 DNA reads as TGTGCCAGCTCACCAGCACAGGGCGGGAGTGTTCGCTACACCTTC.

The table lists this clone with a count of one. This chain uses TRBV11-2 with TRBJ2-1; TRBD1 might be the D (5 bases). V was clipped by 1 base and J by 6 bases, with 10 bases between them. The CDR3 runs to 14 residues. Germline V gene lookup returns CDR1 SGHAT and CDR2 FQNNGV. The CDR3 sequence is CASSLVIQGNEQFF. The CDR3 bases are TGTGCCAGCAGCTTAGTTATTCAGGGCAATGAGCAGTTCTTC.

The rearrangement joins TRBV27 to TRBJ1-2; D remains ambiguous. This CDR3 spans 13 amino acids. Germline-derived CDR1 and CDR2 are MNHEY and SMNVEV (reference sequence). The V end was cut by 3 bases, the J end by 4 bases, with 9 bases between. The CDR3 region is CASSLGQSYGYTF. CDR3 in DNA: TGTGCCAGCAGTTTGGGCCAGTCCTATGGCTACACCTTC.

The CDR3 DNA sequence: TGTGCCAGCAGCTTCCAGACTAGCGGGAGGTTTGTCGCAGATACGCAGTATTTT. This translates into CASSFQTSGRFVADTQYF. V usage is TRBV11-2 and J usage is TRBJ2-3; TRBD2 matches 13 bases. Germline V gene sequence: CDR1 SGHAT, CDR2 FQNNGV. The CDR3 is made up of 18 amino acids. With 3 bases clipped from V and 4 bases from J, the junction kept 10 bases outside the gene matches. Looking up the rest from reference TRBV11-2 and TRBJ2-3 gives the full variable domain: EAGVAQSPRYKIIEKRQSVAFWCNPISGHATLYWYQQILGQGPKLLIQFQNNGVVDDSQLPKDRFSAERLKGVDSTLKIQPAKLEDSAVYLCASSFQTSGRFVADTQYFGPGTRLTVL.

The rearrangement links TRBV6-5 to TRBJ2-1; TRBD2 agrees at 12 bases. CDR3 length: 15 amino acids. Per germline, CDR1 MNHEY and CDR2 SVGAGI. V lost 2 bases, J lost 10 bases, and 6 bases stayed unmatched. This CDR3 is CASSYRLAGVHEQFF. The CDR3, as DNA: TGTGCCAGCAGTTACCGACTAGCGGGAGTTCACGAGCAGTTCTTC.

Only a few counts were recorded for this clone. This chain connects TRBV3-1 (or the pseudogene TRBV3-2) to TRBJ1-1; TRBD1 is a possible D gene (6 bases). Germline V gene data show CDR1 as LGHDT and CDR2 as YNNKEL (reference sequence). This CDR3 spans 13 amino acids. The ends were cut back, 1 base at V and 10 bases at J, with 13 bases in the middle. CDR3: CASSQGTVGGAFF. CDR3 nucleotide sequence: TGTGCCAGCAGCCAAGGGACAGTCGGTGGAGCTTTCTTT.

The gene calls are TRBV18 and TRBJ2-1, with 13 positions matching TRBD2. CDR3 length: 16 amino acids. In germline, CDR1 is KGHSH, CDR2 LQKENI. V shed 3 bases, J shed 11 bases, and the junction held 10 bases outside the gene matches. CDR3 sequence reads: CASSPGTSGDRRKQFF. The CDR3 DNA is TGTGCCAGCTCACCCGGGACTAGCGGGGATCGTCGGAAGCAGTTCTTC.

This clone was observed once. In DNA form, the CDR3 reads TGTGCCAGCAGGGGGGAGGGGAACTATGGCTACACCTTC. It translates to CASRGEGNYGYTF. V is TRBV2 and J is TRBJ1-2; D is perhaps TRBD1 (5 bases). V was pared by 6 bases and J by 2 bases, with 10 bases between. CDR1 and CDR2 from the germline V gene are SNHLY and FYNNEI. This CDR3 comprises 13 residues.

The chain couples TRBV11-2 to TRBJ2-7; TRBD2 aligns across 8 bases. V shed 1 base, J shed 5 bases, and the junction held 7 bases outside the gene matches. The CDR3 is 15 residues long. From germline, CDR1 is SGHAT and CDR2 FQNNGV. CDR3 residues: CASSLVAGGVHEQYF. CDR3 sequence (DNA): TGTGCCAGCAGCTTAGTCGCGGGGGGCGTCCACGAGCAGTACTTC. The full variable domain, completed using reference TRBV11-2 and TRBJ2-7, is EAGVAQSPRYKIIEKRQSVAFWCNPISGHATLYWYQQILGQGPKLLIQFQNNGVVDDSQLPKDRFSAERLKGVDSTLKIQPAKLEDSAVYLCASSLVAGGVHEQYFGPGTRLTVT.

A few counts support this clone. The gene calls are TRBV29-1 and TRBJ2-5, with TRBD1 matching over 7 bases. V gave up 7 bases and J gave up 5 bases; unmatched junction bases: 16. This CDR3 has 15 amino acids. Germline-derived CDR1 and CDR2 are SQVTM and ANQGSEA. This CDR3 reads CSAYLHGTARETQYF. The CDR3 nucleotides are TGCAGCGCGTATTTACATGGGACAGCCCGTGAGACCCAGTACTTC.

The J gene is TRBJ1-4, the V gene TRBV9; D is unclear. The CDR3 length is 14 residues. Germline V gene sequence: CDR1 SGDLS, CDR2 YYNGEE. Trimming left V 4 bases short and J 6 bases short, with 13 bases between. CDR3 region: CASSPDAGDEKLFF. The CDR3 bases are TGTGCCAGCAGCCCTGATGCGGGCGATGAAAAACTGTTTTTT.

The rearrangement links TRBV2 to TRBJ1-6, with 8 bases identical to TRBD1. Germline-derived CDR1 and CDR2 are SNHLY and FYNNEI. CDR3 length: 15 residues. With 4 bases clipped from V and 8 bases from J, the junction kept 7 bases outside the gene matches. The CDR3 coding sequence is TGTGCCAGCAGTGCCCAATGGACAGGGTATTCACCCCTCCACTTT. It codes for CASSAQWTGYSPLHF.